The following is a TCR beta chain sequence with its context. The record originates from a study of cytomegalovirus exposure and HLA in healthy donors. About the research overall: An early release of data contained some 80 million unique TCRs, which came from HLA-typed donors.

Use of 60 Vbeta and 13 Jbeta primers characterized the PCR. Generated by immunoSEQ multiplex PCR, the TCRdb table keeps only in-frame clones and is missing some. The data show 140,000 to 150,000 clones, around 80% seen once. The CDR3 length is 15 residues. V dropped 5 bases and J dropped 3; count of bases not matched to a gene: 9. The germline gives CDR1 SNHLY, CDR2 FYNNEI. This receptor was obtained from a woman in her sixties or seventies in good health and CMV-seropositive. The chain employs TRBV2 and TRBJ2-5, with TRBD2 matching over 7 bases. Sequencing was done on a sample of PBMCs. The CDR3 sequence is CASSPLGLEEETQYF. As DNA, the CDR3 is TGTGCCAGCAGTCCGCTCGGACTAGAGGAAGAGACCCAGTACTTC.